The rows below give T cell receptor beta chains drawn from one sample of a study of blood T cell repertoires in COVID-19. This table comes from immunoSEQ multiplex PCR, and its TCRdb copy is limited to in-frame clones, with some not included. Here the sample spans roughly 220,000 clones, roughly 85% being singletons. The sequencing input was peripheral blood. These receptor sequences come from a man aged 50-59 years who had recovered from COVID-19. Both conserved end residues are part of each CDR3. The D gene is left open where the match is weak. A row's size may be missing; if present it is once, few, many or a size class.

cdr3_aa	cdr3_nt	clone_size	d_call	j_call	v_call
CAISEDRLSYEQYF	TGTGCCATCAGTGAAGACAGGTTATCCTACGAGCAGTACTTC	NA	NA	TRBJ2-7	TRBV10-3
CASSIPGQQNTDTQYF	TGTGCCAGTAGTATACCGGGACAGCAAAACACAGATACGCAGTATTTT	NA	TRBD1	TRBJ2-3	TRBV19
CASSGTGSRNQPQHF	TGTGCCAGCAGTGGGACAGGGTCGCGCAATCAGCCCCAGCATTTT	NA	TRBD1	TRBJ1-5	TRBV28
CASSMGRPVDTQYF	TGTGCCAGTAGTATGGGGAGGCCCGTAGATACGCAGTATTTT	NA	NA	TRBJ2-3	TRBV19
CASSLGQGASNSPLHF	TGTGCCAGCAGCTTGGGCCAGGGGGCTAGTAATTCACCCCTCCACTTT	NA	TRBD1	TRBJ1-6	TRBV5-6
CASSITTVDEQYF	TGTGCCAGCAGTATCACCACGGTCGACGAGCAGTACTTC	NA	NA	TRBJ2-7	TRBV12-3/TRBV12-4
CASSLWAWRGSDSPLHF	TGTGCCAGCAGTTTATGGGCTTGGCGAGGGAGCGATTCACCCCTCCACTTT	NA	NA	TRBJ1-6	TRBV28
CASSLDSTDTQYF	TGCGCCAGCAGCTTGGATTCGACAGATACGCAGTATTTT	NA	NA	TRBJ2-3	TRBV5-1
CASSYGTSGIYEQYF	TGTGCCAGCAGTTACGGGACTAGCGGGATCTACGAGCAGTACTTC	NA	TRBD2	TRBJ2-7	TRBV6-5
CASSLGQLAGGNEQFF	TGTGCCAGCAGCTTAGGCCAACTAGCGGGAGGCAATGAGCAGTTCTTC	NA	TRBD2	TRBJ2-1	TRBV7-6
CASSPPQGRANTGELFF	TGTGCCAGCTCACCACCCCAGGGTAGGGCGAACACCGGGGAGCTGTTTTTT	NA	NA	TRBJ2-2	TRBV18
CASMRDAINQPQHF	TGTGCCAGCATGAGGGATGCGATCAATCAGCCCCAGCATTTT	NA	NA	TRBJ1-5	TRBV6-5
CASSPDRSNSPLHF	TGTGCCAGCAGTCCTGACAGGAGTAATTCACCCCTCCACTTT	few	NA	TRBJ1-6	TRBV27
CASSLQGTANTIYF	TGTGCCAGCAGCCTCCAGGGTACCGCTAACACCATATATTTT	NA	NA	TRBJ1-3	TRBV7-9
CASSLHRLNTEAFF	TGTGCCAGCAGTCTCCACAGGTTGAACACTGAAGCTTTCTTT	NA	NA	TRBJ1-1	TRBV27
CASSGQGRGTEAFF	TGTGCCAGCAGCGGTCAGGGGAGAGGGACTGAAGCTTTCTTT	NA	NA	TRBJ1-1	TRBV9
CATSRGQANQPQHF	TGTGCCACCAGCAGAGGGCAGGCTAATCAGCCCCAGCATTTT	NA	NA	TRBJ1-5	TRBV15
CASRLEGAGNTIYF	TGTGCCAGCCGGCTCGAGGGGGCTGGAAACACCATATATTTT	NA	NA	TRBJ1-3	TRBV7-9
CASSPSLAGAGNEQFF	TGTGCCAGCTCACCCTCACTAGCGGGAGCTGGCAATGAGCAGTTCTTC	NA	TRBD2	TRBJ2-1	TRBV18
CASSSDIHSNQPQHF	TGTGCCAGCTCCTCCGACATACATAGCAATCAGCCCCAGCATTTT	NA	NA	TRBJ1-5	TRBV18
CAISEGREQFF	TGTGCCATCAGTGAGGGGCGTGAGCAGTTCTTC	NA	NA	TRBJ2-1	TRBV10-3
CASSLVPGYTEAFF	TGTGCCAGCAGCTTAGTTCCAGGGTACACTGAAGCTTTCTTT	NA	NA	TRBJ1-1	TRBV11-2
CASSLGSLYEQYF	TGTGCCAGCAGTTTGGGTAGCCTCTACGAGCAGTACTTC	few	NA	TRBJ2-7	TRBV28
CASSLEFRYGYTF	TGTGCCAGCAGCTTAGAATTTCGTTATGGCTACACCTTC	NA	NA	TRBJ1-2	TRBV7-8
CASSEKTSGTLLGEQFF	TGCGCCAGCAGTGAAAAGACTAGCGGGACCCTCTTGGGTGAGCAGTTCTTC	NA	TRBD2	TRBJ2-1	TRBV10-1
CASSAVDRASYEQYF	TGCGCCAGCAGCGCCGTCGACAGGGCCTCCTACGAGCAGTACTTC	NA	TRBD1	TRBJ2-7	TRBV5-1
CASSEVSGDYFYFGYNEQFF	TGTGCCAGCAGTGAAGTCTCGGGGGACTATTTTTACTTTGGCTACAATGAGCAGTTCTTC	once	TRBD2	TRBJ2-1	TRBV2
CASSTPAGPYEQYF	TGTGCCAGCAGCACCCCAGCGGGACCCTACGAGCAGTACTTC	NA	TRBD2	TRBJ2-7	TRBV5-4
CAWTSGRARVGELFF	TGTGCCTGGACTAGCGGGAGGGCCAGGGTCGGGGAGCTGTTTTTT	NA	TRBD2	TRBJ2-2	TRBV30
CASRLRGPTYEQYF	TGTGCCAGCAGGCTCAGGGGGCCCACCTACGAGCAGTACTTC	NA	TRBD1	TRBJ2-7	TRBV27
CASSLEWRGAGNGYTF	TGTGCCAGCAGCTTAGAGTGGCGGGGGGCGGGTAATGGCTACACCTTC	NA	NA	TRBJ1-2	TRBV11-2
CASSIRDRDIQYF	TGTGCCAGTAGTATTAGGGACAGGGACATTCAGTACTTC	NA	TRBD1	TRBJ2-4	TRBV19
CASDEETGPYNEQFF	TGTGCCAGCGATGAGGAGACAGGGCCTTACAATGAGCAGTTCTTC	NA	TRBD1	TRBJ2-1	TRBV2
CATVDVRQGRLEQFF	TGTGCCACCGTTGACGTACGACAGGGTCGGCTAGAGCAGTTCTTC	once	TRBD1	TRBJ2-1	TRBV24-1
CATSPGVGETQYF	TGTGCCACCAGTCCAGGGGTAGGTGAGACCCAGTACTTC	once	NA	TRBJ2-5	TRBV24-1
CASSQGLAGGTDTQYF	TGTGCCAGCAGCCAGGGACTAGCGGGGGGAACAGATACGCAGTATTTT	NA	TRBD2	TRBJ2-3	TRBV5-4
CASRRLTGINQPQHF	TGTGCCAGCAGACGCCTCACAGGGATCAATCAGCCCCAGCATTTT	NA	NA	TRBJ1-5	TRBV28
CATALPGTGGDEQYF	TGTGCCACCGCTCTCCCCGGGACAGGAGGAGACGAGCAGTACTTC	few	TRBD1	TRBJ2-7	TRBV24-1
CASSSVVRDTQYF	TGTGCCAGCAGTTCCGTTGTGAGAGATACGCAGTATTTT	NA	NA	TRBJ2-3	TRBV27
CASSQLEALLNQPQHF	TGTGCCAGTAGTCAGTTAGAGGCCTTACTTAATCAGCCCCAGCATTTT	NA	NA	TRBJ1-5	TRBV19
CASSQDPIDRDPGNTIYF	TGTGCCAGCAGCCAAGACCCGATCGACAGGGACCCCGGAAACACCATATATTTT	NA	TRBD1	TRBJ1-3	TRBV4-2
CASSSQDGARNQPQHF	TGTGCCAGCAGTTCTCAGGATGGGGCAAGGAATCAGCCCCAGCATTTT	NA	NA	TRBJ1-5	TRBV28
CSASGGTSGLAYEQYF	TGCAGTGCTAGTGGGGGGACTAGCGGATTGGCCTACGAGCAGTACTTC	few	TRBD2	TRBJ2-7	TRBV20-1
CASSIGTGGTDTQYF	TGTGCCAGCAGCATAGGGACAGGGGGAACAGATACGCAGTATTTT	NA	TRBD1	TRBJ2-3	TRBV25-1
CASSSQRGGYGYTF	TGTGCCAGCAGTTCTCAGCGGGGGGGCTATGGCTACACCTTC	NA	NA	TRBJ1-2	TRBV28
CASSIGPLNTEAFF	TGTGCCAGTAGTATAGGCCCACTAAACACTGAAGCTTTCTTT	NA	NA	TRBJ1-1	TRBV19
CASSRTVMNTEAFF	TGTGCCAGCAGTCGGACAGTAATGAACACTGAAGCTTTCTTT	NA	NA	TRBJ1-1	TRBV6-2/TRBV6-3
CASSSARDSPYTGELFF	TGTGCCAGCAGCTCAGCACGGGACAGCCCCTACACCGGGGAGCTGTTTTTT	NA	TRBD1	TRBJ2-2	TRBV9
CSVEKSGGWNEQFF	TGCAGCGTTGAAAAGTCAGGGGGCTGGAATGAGCAGTTCTTC	once	TRBD1	TRBJ2-1	TRBV29-1
CASSWGGIAKNIQYF	TGTGCCAGCAGCTGGGGGGGAATAGCCAAAAACATTCAGTACTTC	once	TRBD2	TRBJ2-4	TRBV5-4
CASSVTSGRGNEQFF	TGTGCCAGCAGCGTGACTAGCGGGAGGGGCAATGAGCAGTTCTTC	NA	TRBD2	TRBJ2-1	TRBV5-4
CASSLSFGAGGWGTGELFF	TGTGCCAGCAGTTTATCGTTTGGAGCGGGAGGTTGGGGCACCGGGGAGCTGTTTTTT	NA	TRBD2	TRBJ2-2	TRBV27
CASSFRQGGTVSGANVLTF	TGTGCCAGCAGCTTTAGACAGGGGGGAACGGTCTCTGGGGCCAACGTCCTGACTTTC	NA	TRBD1	TRBJ2-6	TRBV11-2
CASSWGLLNTEAFF	TGTGCCAGCAGTTGGGGACTTTTGAACACTGAAGCTTTCTTT	NA	NA	TRBJ1-1	TRBV27